One and the same sample provided the 28 T cell receptor beta chains below, sequenced in a study of blood T cell repertoires in COVID-19 (dated by TCRdb to the early 2020s). Libraries were prepared through the immunoSEQ multiplex PCR assay. What TCRdb holds here is the immuneACCESS table cut down to in-frame rearrangements. Part of the clones is not present; checked against another copy, under half of the missing clones reflect an unresolved V gene, and the others are unexplained. The sample table shows around 250,000 clones, and around 88% are seen once. The ten largest clones take up roughly 5% of the sample. The specimen sequenced was peripheral blood. These receptors were obtained from a man of 80 years or more with acute or convalescent COVID-19.

The V gene is TRBV5-1, the J gene TRBJ2-2; TRBD1 agrees at 12 bases. With 4 bases clipped from V and 6 bases from J, the junction kept 4 bases outside the gene matches. Germline V gene data show CDR1 as SGHRS and CDR2 as YFSETQ. CDR3 length equals 15 residues. CDR3 residues: CASSQGTGGPGELFF. The DNA for the CDR3 is TGCGCCAGCAGCCAAGGGACAGGGGGCCCCGGGGAGCTGTTTTTT. The variable domain in full, with the rest retrieved from reference TRBV5-1 and TRBJ2-2, is KAGVTQTPRYLIKTRGQQVTLSCSPISGHRSVSWYQQTPGQGLQFLFEYFSETQRNKGNFPGRFSGRQFSNSRSEMNVSTLELGDSALYLCASSQGTGGPGELFFGEGSRLTVL.

This chain uses TRBV6-6 with TRBJ1-3; possibly TRBD1 for D (6 bases). Trimming took 5 bases from V and 2 from J, leaving 7 bases between them. The CDR3 length is 13 residues. Germline V CDR1 and CDR2: MNHNY, SVGAGI (reference sequence). The DNA of the CDR3 is TGTGCCAGCAGTACAGGGACTGGAAACACCATATATTTT. Its translation is CASSTGTGNTIYF.

The chain employs TRBV28 and TRBJ2-3; D ambiguous. Germline-derived CDR1 and CDR2 are MDHEN and SYDVKM. The CDR3 has 12 residues. Trimming pared 4 bases from V and 4 bases from J, leaving 6 bases between. The CDR3, as DNA: TGTGCCAGCAGTTCGGTGCCAGATACGCAGTATTTT. Protein product: CASSSVPDTQYF.

This chain's CDR3 is CASSIQGMNTEAFF. CDR3 DNA: TGTGCCAGTAGTATTCAGGGTATGAACACTGAAGCTTTCTTT. The rearrangement links TRBV19 to TRBJ1-1; D is perhaps TRBD1 (5 bases). The CDR3 totals 14 residues. The germline V gene has CDR1 LNHDA and CDR2 SQIVND (reference sequence). Between the trimmed V and J ends, which lost 3 bases and 0 bases, there was a span of 8 bases.

The chain employs TRBV5-4 and TRBJ1-6, with TRBD1 identical over 7 bases. Germline trimming cut 0 bases from V and 7 bases from J; bases unmatched to any gene: 10. This CDR3 has 17 amino acids. Germline CDR1 SGHNT, CDR2 YYREEE (reference sequence). In DNA form, the CDR3 reads TGTGCCAGCAGCTTGGCCTCGAGGGGGCGAGGGAATTCACCCCTCCACTTT. As protein: CASSLASRGRGNSPLHF.

This clone was seen only once. The V and J genes are TRBV9 and TRBJ2-3; D is perhaps TRBD2 (5 bases). Trimming removed 4 bases at V and 6 bases at J, with 15 bases between. CDR3 length: 14 amino acids. CDR1 is SGDLS, CDR2 YYNGEE, per germline. The CDR3 is CASSPLLAADTQYF. The CDR3 coding sequence is TGTGCCAGCAGCCCCCTCCTAGCAGCTGATACGCAGTATTTT.

This clone was seen only once. The chain links TRBV9 to TRBJ2-3, with 7 bases identical to TRBD2. The J segment lost 2 bases and the V segment lost 0 bases, leaving 9 bases of the junction unmatched. The length of the CDR3 is 17 residues. CDR1 SGDLS and CDR2 YYNGEE come from the germline V gene. The chain's CDR3 is CASSVAWGGPNTDTQYF. The CDR3 region has the DNA TGTGCCAGCAGCGTAGCTTGGGGAGGGCCGAACACAGATACGCAGTATTTT.

There are a few counts of this clone. V usage is TRBV7-8 and J usage is TRBJ1-5; 9 bases are shared with TRBD1. CDR1 SGHVS and CDR2 FQNEAQ come from the germline V gene. After removal of 1 base from V and 4 bases from J, the junction contained 2 bases not matched to a gene. The CDR3 spans 15 residues. The CDR3 nucleotides read TGTGCCAGCAGCTTAGTAGGGACAGGGAATCAGCCCCAGCATTTT. It specifies CASSLVGTGNQPQHF.

The rearrangement links TRBV19 to TRBJ2-1; TRBD2 agrees at 9 bases. The CDR3 sequence is 16 residues long. Germline V gene sequence: CDR1 LNHDA, CDR2 SQIVND (reference sequence). J was trimmed by 4 bases and V by 3 bases; bases with no gene match: 7. CDR3 coding DNA: TGTGCCAGTAGTATGAAGGCGGGAGGGCTGTACAATGAGCAGTTCTTC. This gives the protein CASSMKAGGLYNEQFF. Filled out from reference TRBV19 and TRBJ2-1, the complete variable domain reads DGGITQSPKYLFRKEGQNVTLSCEQNLNHDAMYWYRQDPGQGLRLIYYSQIVNDFQKGDIAEGYSVSREKKESFPLTVTSAQKNPTAFYLCASSMKAGGLYNEQFFGPGTRLTVL.

This chain uses TRBV27 with TRBJ2-6; 7 nucleotides match TRBD2. This CDR3 comprises 15 residues. Germline CDR1 MNHEY, CDR2 SMNVEV (reference sequence). Germline trimming cut 2 bases from V and 4 bases from J; bases unmatched to any gene: 2. The CDR3 protein is CASSLLAAGANVLTF. In DNA, the CDR3 is TGTGCCAGCAGTTTACTAGCGGCGGGGGCCAACGTCCTGACTTTC.

The J gene is TRBJ1-6, the V gene TRBV5-5; 8 bases line up with TRBD1. The trim removed 3 bases at V and 9 bases at J, leaving 8 bases unmatched. This CDR3 region has 15 residues. Germline V gene lookup returns CDR1 SGHKS and CDR2 YYEKEE (reference sequence). CDR3 sequence (DNA): TGTGCCAGCAGCTGGGAGGACAGGGTGGGTTCACCCCTCCACTTT. It specifies CASSWEDRVGSPLHF.

The V and J genes are TRBV6-1 and TRBJ1-2; D is undetermined. Trimming took off 1 base at V and 4 bases at J, with 16 bases between the two ends. This CDR3 contains 16 residues. CDR1 is MNHNS and CDR2 is SASEGT in the germline V gene. CDR3 sequence reads: CASSEVRRWAGYGYTF. DNA for the CDR3: TGTGCCAGCAGTGAAGTGCGGCGTTGGGCGGGCTATGGCTACACCTTC.

The chain is built from TRBV3-1 (or the pseudogene TRBV3-2) and TRBJ1-3; D not resolved. Trimming removed 3 bases at V and 0 bases at J, with 12 bases between. CDR1 and CDR2 from the germline V gene are LGHDT and YNNKEL (reference sequence). The CDR3 is made up of 16 amino acids. In DNA form, the CDR3 reads TGTGCCAGCAGCCATAGCGAATCCCTCTCTGGAAACACCATATATTTT. Residues: CASSHSESLSGNTIYF.

The chain recombines TRBV7-6 with TRBJ2-3; tentative D call: TRBD2 (5 bases). This CDR3 spans 16 amino acids. Deletions cut 1 base from V and 8 bases from J, with 19 bases between. Germline CDR1 SGHVS, CDR2 FNYEAQ. The CDR3 spells CASSLGGGSVIVTQYF. In nucleotides, the CDR3 is TGTGCCAGCAGCTTAGGAGGTGGGAGCGTAATTGTTACGCAGTATTTT.

CDR3 loop: CASSFGSYYEQYF. CDR3 nucleotide sequence: TGTGCCAGCAGCTTCGGGTCGTACTACGAGCAGTACTTC. The V and J genes are TRBV11-1 and TRBJ2-7; D not resolved. Germline V lookup: CDR1 SGHAT, CDR2 FQDESV (reference sequence). Trimming stripped 3 bases from V and 3 bases from J, with 9 bases between. This CDR3 is 13 amino acids long.

The chain recombines TRBV7-8 with TRBJ2-7; D is undetermined. The CDR3 runs 12 residues. Trimming pared 5 bases from V and 6 bases from J, leaving 11 bases between. CDR1 and CDR2 from the germline V gene are SGHVS and FQNEAQ. The CDR3 nucleotides are TGTGCCAGCAGCCCGAAACCCGGCGAGCAGTACTTC. The encoded protein is CASSPKPGEQYF.

This chain connects TRBV18 to TRBJ2-3; D may be TRBD2 (6 bases). The CDR3 is made up of 14 amino acids. Trimming took 6 bases from V and 5 from J, leaving 15 bases between them. Germline V gene sequence: CDR1 KGHSH, CDR2 LQKENI. The CDR3 nucleotides read TGTGCCAGCTCCACGGGGGAGTTAGGAGATACGCAGTATTTT. It yields the protein CASSTGELGDTQYF.

A remark on this clone: Mismatch with germline at one junction end may stem from a read error. The chain has TRBV7-7 and TRBJ2-1; TRBD1 is a possible D gene (7 bases). The CDR3 is made up of 13 amino acids. Germline assignment: CDR1 SSHAT and CDR2 FNYEAQ (reference sequence). This chain's CDR3 is CASSSQGGGEQFF. Here the CDR3 DNA reads TGTGCTAGCAGCTCTCAGGGGGGTGGTGAGCAGTTCTTC.

The rearrangement uses TRBV19 and TRBJ2-2; 9 nucleotides agree with TRBD1. Germline values: CDR1 LNHDA, CDR2 SQIVND (reference sequence). The CDR3 has 15 amino acids. After removal of 5 bases from V and 3 bases from J, the junction contained 4 bases not matched to a gene. This chain's CDR3 is CASSEGTGHTGELFF. DNA for the CDR3: TGTGCCAGTAGTGAGGGGACAGGGCACACCGGGGAGCTGTTTTTT.

The rearrangement joins TRBV5-4 to TRBJ2-3; 13 bases agree with TRBD2. V shed 1 base, J shed 2 bases, and the junction held 4 bases outside the gene matches. The CDR3 consists of 17 residues. Germline V gene sequence: CDR1 SGHNT, CDR2 YYREEE (reference sequence). CDR3 DNA sequence: TGTGCCAGCAGCTTGAAACTAGCGGGAGGGCTCACAGATACGCAGTATTTT. It specifies CASSLKLAGGLTDTQYF.

The chain is built from TRBV29-1 and TRBJ1-1; the D is unclear. This CDR3 comprises 12 residues. V gave up 6 bases and J gave up 4 bases, with 12 bases separating them. CDR1 is SQVTM, CDR2 ANQGSEA, per germline. CDR3 region: CSVARSTTEAFF. Here the CDR3 DNA reads TGCAGCGTGGCCAGATCCACCACTGAAGCTTTCTTT.

The V call is TRBV6-8, the J call TRBJ2-7, with D possibly TRBD2 on 6 matching bases. With 11 bases removed from V and 1 base from J, the gap between germline ends came to 18 bases. CDR1 and CDR2 from the germline V gene are MNHGY and SAAAGT. The CDR3 runs to 14 residues. CDR3 amino acids: CACEGGPQSYEQYF. The CDR3 bases are TGTGCCTGCGAAGGAGGGCCGCAATCCTACGAGCAGTACTTC.

This rearrangement joins TRBV5-1 to TRBJ1-4, with D perhaps TRBD1 (5 bases). V was trimmed by 4 bases and J by 3 bases, leaving 10 bases between them. This CDR3 comprises 14 residues. Germline V gene sequence: CDR1 SGHRS, CDR2 YFSETQ. CDR3 sequence (DNA): TGCGCCAGCAGCCCAGGGAATTCTAATGAAAAACTGTTTTTT. It is translated as CASSPGNSNEKLFF.

This chain connects TRBV18 to TRBJ1-2; D is uncertain. Germline V gene sequence: CDR1 KGHSH, CDR2 LQKENI. V dropped 2 bases and J dropped 4 bases, with 14 bases sitting between them. The CDR3 sequence is 15 residues long. The CDR3 sequence is CASSPMQAGIYGYTF. The CDR3 DNA sequence: TGTGCCAGCTCACCAATGCAGGCCGGAATCTATGGCTACACCTTC.

This chain links TRBV6-5 with TRBJ1-5, with D tentatively TRBD1 (5 bases). The CDR3 has 15 residues. In germline, CDR1 is MNHEY, CDR2 SVGAGI. Trimming removed 0 bases at V and 5 bases at J, with 11 bases between. The CDR3 loop reads CASSYSGQGYQPQHF. For the CDR3, the DNA is TGTGCCAGCAGTTACTCTGGGCAGGGTTATCAGCCCCAGCATTTT.

This chain uses TRBV28 with TRBJ2-7; weak D call: TRBD1 (6 bases). Per germline, CDR1 MDHEN and CDR2 SYDVKM. The CDR3 loop spans 15 amino acids. The V end was cut by 6 bases, the J end by 5 bases, with 20 bases between. The CDR3 here is CASRPSGVGVNEQYF. The DNA of the CDR3 is TGTGCCAGCAGGCCATCAGGGGTGGGCGTCAACGAGCAGTACTTC.

The chain is built from TRBV5-5 and TRBJ2-7, with D tentatively TRBD1 (7 bases). The CDR3 has 15 residues. Germline V gene data show CDR1 as SGHKS and CDR2 as YYEKEE (reference sequence). V was pared by 4 bases and J by 3 bases, with 17 bases between. The chain's CDR3 is CASSPGGDSIYEQYF. As DNA, the CDR3 is TGTGCCAGCAGCCCCGGAGGGGACAGTATCTACGAGCAGTACTTC.

The chain carries TRBV3-1 (or the pseudogene TRBV3-2) and TRBJ2-7; 10 nucleotides line up with TRBD2. The CDR3 contains 17 residues. The V gene's germline CDR1 is LGHDT and CDR2 YNNKEL (reference sequence). Trimming at V came to 4 bases and at J to 5 bases, leaving 14 bases not matched to a gene. CDR3 coding DNA: TGTGCCAGCAGCCTCTCCGGACGGGTAGCGGGAGGACACGAGCAGTACTTC. It is translated as CASSLSGRVAGGHEQYF.